The 14 T cell receptor beta chains listed next were all sequenced from one sample in a study of beta chain features in type 1 diabetes. The whole isolated RNA underwent reverse transcription, so sequencing captured expressed TCRB transcripts. Here immunoSEQ multiplex PCR was the method, and the copy in TCRdb shows in-frame clones only, minus some. There are hundreds of thousands of clones in the sample; approximately 15% occur only once, and approximately 6.7% lies in the top ten. Source material: central memory CD4+ T cells from blood. The receptors stem from a man aged 25-45 years in good health.

In this sample, this clone turned up a few times. The CDR3 sequence: CASRADRANTEAFF. The CDR3 region has the DNA TGTGCCAGCAGAGCGGACAGGGCGAACACTGAAGCTTTCTTT. This chain uses TRBV5-4 with TRBJ1-1; 8 nucleotides agree with TRBD1. Germline V lookup: CDR1 SGHNT, CDR2 YYREEE (reference sequence). The V segment lost 5 bases and the J segment 1 base; nucleotides outside the gene matches: 4. The CDR3 is 14 amino acids. Variable domain in full (rest from reference TRBV5-4 and TRBJ1-1): ETGVTQSPTHLIKTRGQQVTLRCSSQSGHNTVSWYQQALGQGPQFIFQYYREEENGRGNFPPRFSGLQFPNYSSELNVNALELDDSALYLCASRADRANTEAFFGQGTRLTVV.

J is TRBJ2-7 and V is TRBV7-9; 9 nucleotides agree with TRBD1. CDR3 length: 16 residues. From germline, CDR1 is SEHNR and CDR2 FQNEAQ (reference sequence). V was pared by 5 bases and J by 3 bases, with 11 bases of the junction left unmatched. The CDR3 sequence: CASSPQTGGFIYEQYF. DNA of the CDR3: TGTGCCAGCAGCCCCCAGACAGGGGGTTTTATCTACGAGCAGTACTTC.

This clone was recorded a few times. This sequence joins TRBV7-2 and TRBJ1-3; TRBD1 matches 12 bases. Germline values: CDR1 SGHTA, CDR2 FQGNSA. The CDR3 sequence is 14 residues long. The V gene end was trimmed by 5 bases and the J gene end by 7 bases; junction bases not matched to a gene: 3. CDR3 sequence reads: CASSTGTGGNTIYF. The CDR3 DNA reads as TGTGCCAGCAGCACCGGGACAGGGGGCAACACCATATATTTT.

In this sample, this clone turned up a few times. The J gene is TRBJ2-2, the V gene TRBV11-2, with D tentatively TRBD2 (6 bases). Germline-derived CDR1 and CDR2 are SGHAT and FQNNGV. The V end lost 3 bases, the J end lost 6 bases, and 14 bases lay between the germline ends. CDR3 length: 15 residues. The CDR3 loop reads CASSLGRGWPGELFF. For the CDR3, the DNA is TGTGCCAGCAGCTTGGGTCGGGGGTGGCCCGGGGAGCTGTTTTTT.

This clone has at least ten counts. The chain joins TRBV10-3 to TRBJ2-4; D call uncertain. The V end was cut by 2 bases, the J end by 9 bases, with 8 bases between. The CDR3 runs 12 residues. CDR1 is ENHRY and CDR2 is SYGVKD in the germline V gene. The CDR3 loop is CAISEDLGIQYF. The CDR3 DNA is TGTGCCATCAGTGAGGATTTGGGCATTCAGTACTTC.

This clone occurred a few times. The J gene is TRBJ1-1, the V gene TRBV6-5, with 7 bases aligning to TRBD1. Germline V gives CDR1 MNHEY, CDR2 SVGAGI. CDR3 length: 15 amino acids. V shed 7 bases, J shed 4 bases, and the junction held 12 bases outside the gene matches. CDR3 in amino acids: CASKTGQAEGTEAFF. The CDR3 DNA reads as TGTGCCAGCAAGACAGGGCAGGCTGAGGGCACTGAAGCTTTCTTT.

The table lists this clone with a few counts. V is TRBV7-2 and J is TRBJ1-3, with 8 bases identical to TRBD1. The CDR3 covers 14 residues. V shed 5 bases, J shed 2 bases, and the junction held 2 bases outside the gene matches. Per germline, CDR1 SGHTA and CDR2 FQGNSA. CDR3 nucleotide sequence: TGTGCCAGCAGCCCGGGACAGGCTGGAAACACCATATATTTT. Encoded protein: CASSPGQAGNTIYF.

The table lists this clone with a few counts. V and J are TRBV10-2 and TRBJ2-3, with D possibly being TRBD2 (6 bases). The V end lost 3 bases, the J end lost 7 bases, and 14 bases lay between the germline ends. Per the germline V gene, CDR1 is WSHSY and CDR2 is SAAADI. The CDR3 has 14 amino acids. The CDR3 is CASSDSGRGNTQYF. The CDR3 nucleotides are TGCGCCAGCAGTGATAGCGGCCGGGGGAATACGCAGTATTTT.

As concerns this clone: The DNA is omitted, as the CDR3 cannot be located on it reliably, and the CDR3 follows TCRdb's listing. The chain has TRBV23-1 and TRBJ2-2; the D segment call TRBD1 is taken from the table without a DNA check. TRBV23-1 is assigned to the ORF class and has an uncertain function. The length of the CDR3 is 16 amino acids, counting both ends. The CDR3: CASSPQFPGAPGSCFF.

This clone was counted ten times or more. The rearrangement links TRBV2 to TRBJ1-4; no definite D call. There are 13 residues in the CDR3. Trimming stripped 7 bases from V and 8 bases from J, with 14 bases between. Germline CDR1 and CDR2: SNHLY and FYNNEI. The CDR3 spells CASIRTVTEKLFF. In DNA form, the CDR3 reads TGTGCCAGCATCAGGACTGTGACCGAAAAACTGTTTTTT.

The chain combines TRBV6-1 with TRBJ1-1; D ambiguous. CDR1 is MNHNS, CDR2 SASEGT, per germline. V was clipped by 6 bases and J by 1 base, with 6 bases between them. The CDR3 has 12 amino acids. The DNA for the CDR3 is TGTGCCAGCAGAACAGCGAACACTGAAGCTTTCTTT. This encodes CASRTANTEAFF.

In this sample, this clone turned up a few times. The chain links TRBV5-1 to TRBJ2-3, with 14 bases lining up with TRBD2. The CDR3 is 16 amino acids. Germline CDR1 SGHRS, CDR2 YFSETQ. The V segment lost 4 bases and the J segment 6 bases; nucleotides outside the gene matches: 7. Written as DNA, the CDR3 is TGCGCCAGCAGCCCCGGACTAGCGGGGGGTATCGATACGCAGTATTTT. This translates into CASSPGLAGGIDTQYF.

The J gene is TRBJ2-1, the V gene TRBV7-3, with 8 bases fitting TRBD2. The V segment lost 2 bases and the J segment 6 bases; nucleotides outside the gene matches: 12. The CDR3 totals 17 residues. The germline V gene encodes CDR1 SGHTA and CDR2 FQGTGA. CDR3 DNA: TGTGCCAGCAGCTTAGATTTCCGGACTAGCAAGTTCAATGAGCAGTTCTTC. This encodes CASSLDFRTSKFNEQFF.

This clone was detected only a few times. This chain connects TRBV5-4 to TRBJ1-2; the D is unclear. Germline CDR1 SGHNT, CDR2 YYREEE (reference sequence). Trimming removed 0 bases at V and 8 bases at J, with 17 bases between. The CDR3 spans 15 residues. The CDR3 bases are TGTGCCAGCAGCTTGGGTATGGGTGGAACTGACGGCTACACCTTC. Residues: CASSLGMGGTDGYTF.